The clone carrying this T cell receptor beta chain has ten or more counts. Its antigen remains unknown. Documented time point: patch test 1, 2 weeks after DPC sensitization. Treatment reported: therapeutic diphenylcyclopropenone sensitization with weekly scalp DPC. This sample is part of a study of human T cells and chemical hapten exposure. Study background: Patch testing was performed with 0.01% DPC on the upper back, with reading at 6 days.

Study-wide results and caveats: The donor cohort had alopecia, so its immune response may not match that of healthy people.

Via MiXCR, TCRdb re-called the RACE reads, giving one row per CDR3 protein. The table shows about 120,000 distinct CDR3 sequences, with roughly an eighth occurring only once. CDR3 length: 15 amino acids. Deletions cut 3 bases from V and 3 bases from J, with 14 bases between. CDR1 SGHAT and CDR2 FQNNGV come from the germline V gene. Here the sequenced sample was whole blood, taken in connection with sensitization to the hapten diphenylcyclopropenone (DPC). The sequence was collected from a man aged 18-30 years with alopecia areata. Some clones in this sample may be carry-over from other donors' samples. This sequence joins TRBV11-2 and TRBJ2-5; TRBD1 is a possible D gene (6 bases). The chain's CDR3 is CASSFRGLGKETQYF. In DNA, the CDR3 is TGTGCCAGCAGCTTCAGGGGCCTAGGTAAAGAGACCCAGTACTTC. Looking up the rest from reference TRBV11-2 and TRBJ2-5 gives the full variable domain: EAGVAQSPRYKIIEKRQSVAFWCNPISGHATLYWYQQILGQGPKLLIQFQNNGVVDDSQLPKDRFSAERLKGVDSTLKIQPAKLEDSAVYLCASSFRGLGKETQYFGPGTRLLVL.